This is a list of T cell receptor beta chains from one sample in a study of blood T cell repertoires in COVID-19. Sequencing used immunoSEQ multiplex PCR; TCRdb keeps in-frame clones, though not all of them. The sample includes around 200,000 clones, roughly nine tenths of them seen just once. Sequencing was carried out using peripheral blood. Receptors originate from a man between 65 and 85 years old with active or convalescent COVID-19. The conserved cysteine and the conserved F or W are not part of the CDR3 here. The order of the fields is V gene, CDR3 protein.

TRBV9 ASSVVSGVYNEQF
TRBV12-5 ASGWGREKLF
TRBV11-3 ASSVGQGETGELF
TRBV6-1 ASSEAGTGYGYT
TRBV6-1 ASSEALRRQGGSPLH
TRBV7-2 ASSFEGDTQY
TRBV5-4 ASSLDRVDYGYT
TRBV27 ASRNTANRGRWTEAF
TRBV18 ASSPAARHEQY
TRBV5-1 ASSLGGQGSYEQY
TRBV7-6 ASSLGTDVADTQY
TRBV27 ASTNSLYSPLH
TRBV11-2 ASSSPWGAGGTEAF